One T cell receptor (beta chain) is described in this entry. Its target is not known. The data derive from a study of cytomegalovirus exposure and HLA in healthy donors. The CDR3 covers 16 residues. Trimming stripped 0 bases from V and 3 bases from J, with 13 bases between. Germline assignment: CDR1 MGHRA and CDR2 YSYEKL. Notes on the study in general: Certain indistinguishable V segments, among them TRBV6-2 and TRBV6-3, were excluded. The authors considered a cluster of highly shared sequence variants likely to be a sequencing artifact.

Primers for the PCR totalled 60 Vbeta and 13 Jbeta. Clones were sequenced by immunoSEQ multiplex PCR, and TCRdb holds only the in-frame ones, with some missing. The sample shows over 150,000 clones, roughly 80% of them seen only once. This sequence was found in a man aged 40-50 years in good health and CMV-seronegative. This chain connects TRBV4-1 to TRBJ2-3, with D possibly TRBD2 on 6 matching bases. Sequencing was done on a sample of PBMCs. Here the CDR3 reads CASSQEGGVRTDTQYF. CDR3 sequence (DNA): TGCGCCAGCAGCCAAGAGGGCGGGGTAAGGACAGATACGCAGTATTTT.